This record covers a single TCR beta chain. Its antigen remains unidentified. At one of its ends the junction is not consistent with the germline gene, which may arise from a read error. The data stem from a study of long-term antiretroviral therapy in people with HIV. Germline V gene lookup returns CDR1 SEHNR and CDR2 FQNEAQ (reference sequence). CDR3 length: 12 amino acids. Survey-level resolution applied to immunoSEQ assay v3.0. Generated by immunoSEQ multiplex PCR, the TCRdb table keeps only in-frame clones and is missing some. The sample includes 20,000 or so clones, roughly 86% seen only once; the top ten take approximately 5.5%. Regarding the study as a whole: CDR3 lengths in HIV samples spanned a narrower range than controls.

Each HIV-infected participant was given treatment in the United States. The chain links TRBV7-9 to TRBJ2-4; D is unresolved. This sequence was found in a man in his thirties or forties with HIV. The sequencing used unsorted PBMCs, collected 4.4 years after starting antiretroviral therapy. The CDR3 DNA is TGTGCCAGCAGCTCATTAAGCTTATTCGGTGAATTC. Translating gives CASSSLSLFGEF.